Each of the 27 T cell receptor beta chains below was sequenced from the same sample in a study of blood T cell repertoires in COVID-19. This table comes from immunoSEQ multiplex PCR, and its TCRdb copy is limited to in-frame clones, with some not included. The sample records about 190,000 clones, around 80% being singletons. Source material: peripheral blood. These receptors were taken from a man aged 25-45 years with active or convalescent COVID-19.

This rearrangement joins TRBV10-2 to TRBJ2-3, with 8 bases matching TRBD2. Germline V lookup: CDR1 WSHSY, CDR2 SAAADI. The CDR3 loop spans 14 amino acids. V shed 5 bases, J shed 4 bases, and the junction held 5 bases outside the gene matches. Here the CDR3 reads CASSWGGGSDTQYF. CDR3 coding DNA: TGCGCCAGCAGTTGGGGCGGGGGGTCAGATACGCAGTATTTT.

V gene TRBV11-2 combines with J gene TRBJ1-6; 11 nucleotides agree with TRBD1. The CDR3 runs 15 residues. Germline trimming cut 5 bases from V and 12 bases from J; bases unmatched to any gene: 9. CDR1 is SGHAT and CDR2 is FQNNGV in the germline V gene. The CDR3: CASSRPGQGEGPLHF. As DNA, the CDR3 is TGTGCCAGCAGCCGACCGGGACAGGGGGAAGGACCCCTCCACTTT.

This chain connects TRBV18 to TRBJ2-3, with D unclear. V lost 2 bases to trimming and J lost 0 bases, with 9 bases between them. Germline V gene sequence: CDR1 KGHSH, CDR2 LQKENI. This CDR3 comprises 15 residues. The CDR3: CASSPAVISTDTQYF. CDR3 bases: TGTGCCAGCTCACCAGCAGTAATTAGCACAGATACGCAGTATTTT.

This sequence joins TRBV6-5 and TRBJ2-1; possibly TRBD1 for D (6 bases). Germline CDR1 is MNHEY and CDR2 is SVGAGI. The V end lost 6 bases, the J end lost 4 bases, and 13 bases lay between the germline ends. This CDR3 has 14 residues. The CDR3 nucleotides are TGTGCCAGCAGACTACTAGGGACATACAATGAGCAGTTCTTC. Its translation: CASRLLGTYNEQFF.

The chain joins TRBV5-3 to TRBJ1-2, with 8 bases lining up with TRBD1. TRBV5-3 is an open reading frame, and its role is uncertain. J gave up 3 bases and V 2 bases, and 3 bases lay outside the gene matches. CDR3 length: 14 residues. The CDR3 nucleotides read TGTGCCAGAAGCTTTAGGACAGGGCACTATGGCTACACCTTC. Protein sequence: CARSFRTGHYGYTF.

The chain carries TRBV19 and TRBJ2-2; 10 bases are a match to TRBD2. V shed 5 bases, J shed 7 bases, and the junction held 7 bases outside the gene matches. The CDR3 runs to 15 residues. In germline, CDR1 is LNHDA, CDR2 SQIVND (reference sequence). The CDR3 coding sequence is TGTGCCAGTAGTCGGCTAGCGGGGGTGGTCGGGGAGCTGTTTTTT. Translating it yields CASSRLAGVVGELFF.

The rearrangement uses TRBV24-1 and TRBJ2-7, with TRBD1 identical over 10 bases. The CDR3 totals 15 residues. V lost 4 bases and J lost 2; bases outside the gene matches: 4. The germline V gene encodes CDR1 KGHDR and CDR2 SFDVKD. DNA for the CDR3: TGTGCCACCAGTGAACCGGGACAGGGGACCTACGAGCAGTACTTC. Translating it yields CATSEPGQGTYEQYF.

This sequence joins TRBV3-1 (or the pseudogene TRBV3-2) and TRBJ1-1; TRBD1 agrees at 7 bases. The CDR3 consists of 15 residues. V shed 1 base, J shed 5 bases, and the junction held 7 bases outside the gene matches. Per germline, CDR1 LGHDT and CDR2 YNNKEL (reference sequence). CDR3 amino acids: CASSQVGPGGTEAFF. CDR3 bases: TGTGCCAGCAGCCAAGTCGGCCCAGGGGGTACTGAAGCTTTCTTT.

The rearrangement joins TRBV7-8 to TRBJ2-1; 9 nucleotides line up with TRBD2. This CDR3 is built from 13 residues. Per germline, CDR1 SGHVS and CDR2 FQNEAQ. With V trimmed by 1 base and J by 10 bases, 2 bases remained unmatched. Here the CDR3 reads CASSLGLAGEQFF. The CDR3 region has the DNA TGTGCCAGCAGCTTAGGTCTAGCGGGAGAGCAGTTCTTC.

Only a few counts were recorded for this clone. V gene TRBV30 combines with J gene TRBJ1-5; unclear D gene. The CDR3 totals 13 residues. Trimming left V 2 bases short and J 3 bases short, with 8 bases between. Germline V gene lookup returns CDR1 GTSNPN and CDR2 SVGIG (reference sequence). The CDR3 loop is CAWSYLVNQPQHF. In DNA, the CDR3 is TGTGCCTGGAGTTACTTGGTCAATCAGCCCCAGCATTTT.

The rearrangement uses TRBV6-5 and TRBJ2-7; TRBD1 agrees at 10 bases. The CDR3 consists of 13 residues. Looked up from germline, CDR1 is MNHEY and CDR2 is SVGAGI. Germline trimming cut 6 bases from V and 6 bases from J; bases unmatched to any gene: 5. The CDR3 sequence: CASSSGTGAEQYV. In DNA form, the CDR3 reads TGTGCCAGCAGCTCCGGGACAGGGGCCGAGCAGTACGTC.

This sequence joins TRBV4-3 and TRBJ1-4; no clear D. Germline-derived CDR1 and CDR2 are LGHNA and YSLEER. There are 17 residues in the CDR3. Trimming stripped 1 base from V and 8 bases from J, with 20 bases between. The DNA for the CDR3 is TGCGCCAGCAGCCAAGCAGCTGGTACCGGGGTTTGGGAAAAACTGTTTTTT. Its protein is CASSQAAGTGVWEKLFF.

This rearrangement joins TRBV11-2 to TRBJ2-5; 10 bases agree with TRBD1. The V gene end was trimmed by 5 bases and the J gene end by 3 bases; junction bases not matched to a gene: 6. This CDR3 contains 15 residues. CDR1 is SGHAT, CDR2 FQNNGV, per germline. In DNA form, the CDR3 reads TGTGCCAGCAGCCTCCCCGGGACAGGGGAAGAGACCCAGTACTTC. As protein: CASSLPGTGEETQYF.

This sequence joins TRBV12-3 or TRBV12-4 and TRBJ1-2; TRBD1 agrees at 7 bases. The junction had 4 bases not matched to a gene; V was cut back by 3 bases and J by 6 bases. The CDR3 loop spans 13 amino acids. The CDR3 sequence is CASSLVQGDGYTF. In DNA form, the CDR3 reads TGTGCCAGCAGTTTGGTCCAGGGGGATGGCTACACCTTC.

This rearrangement joins TRBV19 to TRBJ1-2; maybe TRBD1 (5 bases). V lost 3 bases to trimming and J lost 4 bases, with 12 bases between them. The CDR3 runs to 14 residues. Germline CDR1 LNHDA, CDR2 SQIVND (reference sequence). CDR3 sequence reads: CASSIDSRFYGYTF. The CDR3 region has the DNA TGTGCCAGTAGTATCGACAGTCGATTCTATGGCTACACCTTC.

The CDR3 DNA sequence: TGTGCCAGCAGTGACAGGTCTTTAAGCTACGAGCAGTACTTC. This translates into CASSDRSLSYEQYF. The chain recombines TRBV6-1 with TRBJ2-7, with D unclear. CDR1 is MNHNS, CDR2 SASEGT, per germline. Trimming took 3 bases from V and 3 from J, leaving 12 bases between them. The CDR3 spans 14 residues.

The chain combines TRBV18 with TRBJ1-2; the D gene is possibly TRBD1 (5 bases). The germline V gene encodes CDR1 KGHSH and CDR2 LQKENI. V shed 2 bases and J shed 3 bases, with 10 bases lying between them. This CDR3 is built from 14 residues. The CDR3 coding sequence is TGTGCCAGCTCACCAGGCGCAGGGCACTATGGCTACACCTTC. Translation gives CASSPGAGHYGYTF. The whole variable domain, remainder taken from reference TRBV18 and TRBJ1-2, is NAGVMQNPRHLVRRRGQEARLRCSPMKGHSHVYWYRQLPEEGLKFMVYLQKENIIDESGMPKERFSAEFPKEGPSILRIQQVVRGDSAAYFCASSPGAGHYGYTFGSGTRLTVV.

The chain has TRBV28 and TRBJ1-2, with a weak D call TRBD1 (6 bases). Trimming left V 8 bases short and J 4 bases short, with 23 bases between. The germline V gene encodes CDR1 MDHEN and CDR2 SYDVKM. This CDR3 is 16 amino acids long. The CDR3 DNA reads TGTGCCAGCGGTGACCCATTTGGGGGGGCGATCTATGGCTACACCTTC. Protein: CASGDPFGGAIYGYTF.

The rearrangement uses TRBV7-9 and TRBJ2-3, with a weak D call TRBD2 (6 bases). The V end was cut by 7 bases, the J end by 6 bases, with 17 bases between. The germline CDR1 and CDR2 sequences are SEHNR and FQNEAQ (reference sequence). This CDR3 has 14 amino acids. In DNA form, the CDR3 reads TGTGCCAGCAAAGGAGGGCCCGCCGGGGATACGCAGTATTTT. It is translated as CASKGGPAGDTQYF.

The chain carries TRBV4-3 and TRBJ2-3, with TRBD2 as a possible D gene (6 bases). The V end lost 1 base, the J end lost 1 base, and 6 bases lay between the germline ends. CDR1 and CDR2 from the germline V gene are LGHNA and YSLEER. The CDR3 extends over 14 amino acids. This CDR3 is CASSQGLGTDTQYF. As DNA, the CDR3 is TGCGCCAGCAGCCAAGGACTAGGCACAGATACGCAGTATTTT.

This clone was observed a few times. This chain links TRBV11-2 with TRBJ2-2; the D is unclear. The germline gives CDR1 SGHAT, CDR2 FQNNGV. With 1 base removed from V and 1 base from J, the gap between germline ends came to 4 bases. The CDR3 has 14 amino acids. This chain's CDR3 is CASSLAENTGELFF. CDR3 DNA sequence: TGTGCCAGCAGCTTAGCAGAGAACACCGGGGAGCTGTTTTTT.

The chain is built from TRBV7-2 and TRBJ2-7, with 9 bases identical to TRBD2. Germline CDR1 SGHTA, CDR2 FQGNSA. This CDR3 is 15 amino acids long. J gave up 4 bases and V 1 base, and 5 bases lay outside the gene matches. This chain's CDR3 is CASSLVSSGTYEQYF. The CDR3 bases are TGTGCCAGCAGCTTAGTGTCTAGCGGGACATACGAGCAGTACTTC.

The genes are TRBV5-1 and TRBJ1-5, with 8 bases matching TRBD1. The germline CDR1 and CDR2 sequences are SGHRS and YFSETQ. This CDR3 is 15 amino acids long. V shed 0 bases, J shed 6 bases, and the junction held 5 bases outside the gene matches. CDR3 amino acids: CASSLEGDRGQPQHF. The CDR3 DNA follows: TGCGCCAGCAGCTTGGAGGGCGACAGGGGTCAGCCCCAGCATTTT. The full variable domain, with the rest looked up from reference TRBV5-1 and TRBJ1-5, is KAGVTQTPRYLIKTRGQQVTLSCSPISGHRSVSWYQQTPGQGLQFLFEYFSETQRNKGNFPGRFSGRQFSNSRSEMNVSTLELGDSALYLCASSLEGDRGQPQHFGDGTRLSIL.

The chain carries TRBV2 and TRBJ2-6, with 7 bases that match TRBD1. CDR3 length: 16 amino acids. V was pared by 10 bases and J by 0 bases, with 9 bases of the junction left unmatched. Germline V gives CDR1 SNHLY, CDR2 FYNNEI. The CDR3 spells CAILGTDRSGANVLTF. CDR3 in DNA: TGTGCCATCTTAGGGACAGACCGCTCTGGGGCCAACGTCCTGACTTTC.

This chain joins TRBV2 and TRBJ1-2, with no clear D. Germline V gene sequence: CDR1 SNHLY, CDR2 FYNNEI. This CDR3 is 13 amino acids long. Trimming took 7 bases from V and 2 from J, leaving 11 bases between them. CDR3 DNA sequence: TGTGCCAGCACGCGCGATAGAAACTATGGCTACACCTTC. Its protein is CASTRDRNYGYTF.

This chain connects TRBV6-1 to TRBJ2-7, with 8 bases matching TRBD2. The CDR3 has 15 residues. The V segment lost 3 bases and the J segment 5 bases; nucleotides outside the gene matches: 9. Germline V gives CDR1 MNHNS, CDR2 SASEGT. The CDR3 protein is CASSDEAGVSHEQYF. CDR3 nucleotide sequence: TGTGCCAGCAGTGATGAAGCGGGAGTATCCCACGAGCAGTACTTC.

Only a few counts were recorded for this clone. The CDR3 is CASSLKRGLNTGELFF. CDR3 coding DNA: TGCGCCAGCAGCTTGAAGCGGGGCCTGAACACCGGGGAGCTGTTTTTT. V usage is TRBV5-1 and J usage is TRBJ2-2; 7 bases fit TRBD2. After removal of 1 base from V and 1 base from J, the junction contained 4 bases not matched to a gene. This CDR3 contains 16 residues. The germline gives CDR1 SGHRS, CDR2 YFSETQ.